This TCR beta chain was obtained from a study of cytomegalovirus exposure and HLA in healthy donors. Study observations and caveats: While the bulk of TCR sequences proved rare, some public TCRs turned up in many donors. High specificity and sensitivity for cytomegalovirus status were reported for the classifier. Altogether, 170 or so TCR beta chains were recorded as cytomegalovirus-associated. Through in vitro validation, three CMV-associated chains were shown to be specific for CMV antigens.

The CDR3 spans 15 residues. The germline CDR1 and CDR2 sequences are SQVTM and ANQGSEA. Losses at the gene ends were 7 bases for V and 4 bases for J; bases not matched to a gene: 13. The assay was immunoSEQ multiplex PCR, and TCRdb's table has in-frame clones only and misses some. The table includes about 160,000 clones, about nine tenths detected once. About this clone: Its antigen is currently unknown.

The chain uses TRBV29-1 and TRBJ2-1; the match to TRBD1 covers 7 bases. This receptor was taken from a woman in her twenties or thirties in good health and CMV-seronegative. Material for sequencing was PBMCs. The CDR3 loop reads CSGKDRDSKYNEQFF. CDR3 nucleotide sequence: TGCAGCGGAAAAGACCGGGACAGCAAGTACAATGAGCAGTTCTTC.